One sample yielded the 14 T cell receptor beta chains listed below, sequenced in a study of blood T cell repertoires in COVID-19. TCRdb keeps only in-frame clones here, not all; method: immunoSEQ multiplex PCR. Of roughly 97,000 clones detected, roughly 82% appear once; the ten largest clones hold about 5%. The sample taken for sequencing was peripheral blood. Source of these receptors: a man between 60 and 75 years old with acute or convalescent COVID-19.

This chain joins TRBV5-4 and TRBJ2-3; D not certain. Germline-derived CDR1 and CDR2 are SGHNT and YYREEE (reference sequence). Between the trimmed V and J ends, which lost 4 bases and 3 bases, there was a span of 9 bases. This CDR3 comprises 13 residues. CDR3 in DNA: TGTGCCAGCAGCCCTCAGGTAACAGATACGCAGTATTTT. It codes for CASSPQVTDTQYF.

J is TRBJ2-7 and V is TRBV5-1; a weak D match, TRBD1 (5 bases). V dropped 0 bases and J dropped 5 bases, with 12 bases sitting between them. CDR3 length: 14 amino acids. Germline lookup yields CDR1 SGHRS and CDR2 YFSETQ. Here the CDR3 reads CASSLGPGPNEQYF. The CDR3 nucleotides read TGCGCCAGCAGCTTGGGGCCAGGGCCTAACGAGCAGTACTTC.

The chain carries TRBV18 and TRBJ2-1; TRBD2 matches at 12 bases. The CDR3 length is 16 residues. V shed 8 bases, J shed 6 bases, and the junction held 11 bases outside the gene matches. CDR1 KGHSH and CDR2 LQKENI come from the germline V gene. In DNA, the CDR3 is TGTGCCAGCACTTCATTGACTAGCGGGAGCCGCAATGAGCAGTTCTTC. It translates to CASTSLTSGSRNEQFF.

The chain employs TRBV27 and TRBJ2-7, with TRBD2 as a possible D gene (5 bases). V lost 4 bases and J lost 1, with 8 bases in between. The germline V gene encodes CDR1 MNHEY and CDR2 SMNVEV (reference sequence). There are 13 residues in the CDR3. Here the CDR3 reads CASSYPGSYEQYF. The CDR3 DNA sequence: TGTGCCAGCAGTTACCCGGGATCCTACGAGCAGTACTTC.

This clone was detected a few times. The genes are TRBV28 and TRBJ1-2, with D unclear. Germline V lookup: CDR1 MDHEN, CDR2 SYDVKM. The CDR3 is 18 residues long. V shed 3 bases and J shed 2 bases, with 22 bases lying between them. CDR3 region: CASSFPGGVRHRNYGYTF. The CDR3 DNA sequence: TGTGCCAGCAGTTTTCCCGGCGGGGTCCGTCATAGGAACTATGGCTACACCTTC.

This sequence joins TRBV4-2 and TRBJ1-2; 9 nucleotides align to TRBD1. The J segment lost 7 bases and the V segment lost 2 bases, leaving 11 bases of the junction unmatched. This CDR3 region has 16 residues. Germline V gene lookup returns CDR1 LGHNA and CDR2 YNFKEQ. The CDR3 region has the DNA TGTGCCAGCAGCCAACCCATCCGGACAGGGGAGGTTGGCTACACCTTC. Its translation: CASSQPIRTGEVGYTF.

Only one count was recorded for this clone. The chain joins TRBV18 to TRBJ1-3; D is undetermined. CDR1 and CDR2 (germline): KGHSH, LQKENI. This CDR3 has 15 residues. V was trimmed by 9 bases and J by 0 bases, leaving 15 bases between them. The CDR3 DNA is TGTGCCAGTTCCTCAGAAGCGCTCTCTGGAAACACCATATATTTT. Amino acids: CASSSEALSGNTIYF.

The chain combines TRBV7-2 with TRBJ2-7; D is perhaps TRBD2 (5 bases). The V end was cut by 1 base, the J end by 0 bases, with 10 bases between. Germline V gene lookup returns CDR1 SGHTA and CDR2 FQGNSA. The CDR3 is 15 residues long. CDR3 sequence reads: CASSLGIGSSYEQYF. CDR3 DNA: TGTGCCAGCAGCTTAGGGATTGGGAGCTCCTACGAGCAGTACTTC. The full variable domain, its missing parts supplied by reference TRBV7-2 and TRBJ2-7, is GAGVSQSPSNKVTEKGKDVELRCDPISGHTALYWYRQSLGQGLEFLIYFQGNSAPDKSGLPSDRFSAERTGGSVSTLTIQRTQQEDSAVYLCASSLGIGSSYEQYFGPGTRLTVT.

The chain has TRBV30 and TRBJ1-2; 9 bases match TRBD1. The CDR3 loop spans 17 amino acids. From germline, CDR1 is GTSNPN and CDR2 SVGIG (reference sequence). V lost 0 bases to trimming and J lost 7 bases; unmatched junction nucleotides: 15. DNA of the CDR3: TGTGCCTGGAGTGTAGGGATCCGGTTGACAGGGGGGTCTGGCTACACCTTC. As protein: CAWSVGIRLTGGSGYTF.

The chain employs TRBV7-6 and TRBJ2-7; 13 nucleotides agree with TRBD2. The CDR3 is made up of 17 amino acids. Germline V gene lookup returns CDR1 SGHVS and CDR2 FNYEAQ. Trimming cost V 5 bases and J 4 bases; bases outside gene matches: 11. In DNA, the CDR3 is TGTGCCAGCAGCCAAGGACTAGCGGGAGACCCCGGTTACGAGCAGTACTTC. Protein sequence: CASSQGLAGDPGYEQYF.

V gene TRBV12-3 or TRBV12-4 combines with J gene TRBJ2-1; 7 bases line up with TRBD2. Trimming cost V 8 bases and J 14 bases; bases outside gene matches: 12. The CDR3 extends over 12 amino acids. The CDR3 protein is CASGLAAPSKFF. CDR3 bases: TGTGCCAGCGGTCTAGCGGCCCCCTCGAAGTTCTTC.

The chain has TRBV10-3 and TRBJ2-2; 8 bases map to TRBD2. The CDR3 has 15 amino acids. CDR1 ENHRY and CDR2 SYGVKD come from the germline V gene. Losses at the gene ends were 3 bases for V and 2 bases for J; bases not matched to a gene: 2. The CDR3 bases are TGTGCCATCAGTGAACTAGCGGCTAACACCGGGGAGCTGTTTTTT. It yields the protein CAISELAANTGELFF.

The rearrangement uses TRBV19 and TRBJ1-2, with 10 bases fitting TRBD1. The CDR3 runs 16 residues. Germline values: CDR1 LNHDA, CDR2 SQIVND (reference sequence). The V gene end was trimmed by 6 bases and the J gene end by 7 bases; junction bases not matched to a gene: 14. The chain's CDR3 is CASSQTGTGASGGYTF. For the CDR3, the DNA is TGTGCCAGTAGCCAGACTGGGACAGGGGCATCTGGTGGCTACACCTTC.

The rearrangement uses TRBV5-1 and TRBJ1-5, with 8 nucleotides matching TRBD1. CDR1 and CDR2 (germline): SGHRS, YFSETQ. This CDR3 comprises 15 residues. V shed 0 bases, J shed 5 bases, and the junction held 4 bases outside the gene matches. CDR3 nucleotide sequence: TGCGCCAGCAGCTTGGAGACAGGGGTAGATCAGCCCCAGCATTTT. It translates to CASSLETGVDQPQHF.